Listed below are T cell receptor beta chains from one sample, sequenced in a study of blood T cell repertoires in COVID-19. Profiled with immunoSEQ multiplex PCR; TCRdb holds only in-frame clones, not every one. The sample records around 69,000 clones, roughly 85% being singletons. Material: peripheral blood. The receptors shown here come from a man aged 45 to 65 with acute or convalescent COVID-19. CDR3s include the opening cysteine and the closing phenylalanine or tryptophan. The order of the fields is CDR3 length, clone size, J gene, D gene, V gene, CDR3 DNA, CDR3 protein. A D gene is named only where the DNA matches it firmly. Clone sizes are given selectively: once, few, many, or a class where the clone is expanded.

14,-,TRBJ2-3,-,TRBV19,TGTGCCACAGGCCCCTTCGACAGCACAGATACGCAGTATTTT,CATGPFDSTDTQYF
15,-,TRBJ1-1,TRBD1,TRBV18,TGTGCCAGCTCACCACCGTCTCAGGGGGAGACTGAAGCTTTCTTT,CASSPPSQGETEAFF
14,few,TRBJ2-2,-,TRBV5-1,TGCGCCAGCAGTCTCCAGACAGACACCGGGGAGCTGTTTTTT,CASSLQTDTGELFF
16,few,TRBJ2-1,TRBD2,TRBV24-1,TGTGCCACCAGTGGCGTCACCGGGACTAGAGGCAATGAGCAGTTCTTC,CATSGVTGTRGNEQFF
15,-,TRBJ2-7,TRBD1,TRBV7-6,TGTGCCAGCAGCGCGGACAGGGGGTTTCGTAGCGAGCAGTACTTC,CASSADRGFRSEQYF
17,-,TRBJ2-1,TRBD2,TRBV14,TGTGCCAGCAGCCAAGGAGGGGCGGGGACTAGGTACAATGAGCAGTTCTTC,CASSQGGAGTRYNEQFF
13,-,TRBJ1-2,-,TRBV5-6,TGTGCCAGCAGCTCCGGGGTTCAGAATGGCTACACCTTC,CASSSGVQNGYTF
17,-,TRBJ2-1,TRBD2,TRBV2,TGTGCCAGCAGTGCGGTCGGGACTAGCGGGGGGGTAAATGAGCAGTTCTTC,CASSAVGTSGGVNEQFF
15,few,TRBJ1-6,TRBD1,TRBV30,TGTGCCTGGAGTTATCCGGGACAGTTTAATTCACCCCTCCACTTT,CAWSYPGQFNSPLHF
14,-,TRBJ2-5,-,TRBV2,TGTGCCAGCAGTGTTCACAGGCATCAAGAGACCCAGTACTTC,CASSVHRHQETQYF
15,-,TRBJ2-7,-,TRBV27,TGTGCCAGCAGTTTATCAGGGGATGGGGAATACGAGCAGTACTTC,CASSLSGDGEYEQYF
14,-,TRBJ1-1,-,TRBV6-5,TGTGCCAGCAGTTACTCGACAGGTTACACTGAAGCTTTCTTT,CASSYSTGYTEAFF
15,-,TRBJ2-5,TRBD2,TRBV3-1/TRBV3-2,TGTGCCAGCAGCCAAGATCGGGGGGGCCAAGAGACCCAGTACTTC,CASSQDRGGQETQYF
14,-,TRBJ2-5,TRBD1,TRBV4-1,TGCGCCAGCAGCCGAACCACAGGGGGGGAGACCCAGTACTTC,CASSRTTGGETQYF
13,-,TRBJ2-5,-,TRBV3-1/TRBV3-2,TGTGCCAGCGTGTCCGGGACACAGGAGACCCAGTACTTC,CASVSGTQETQYF
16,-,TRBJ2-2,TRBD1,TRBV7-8,TGTGCCAGCAGCAACCGGGACAGGGCGAACACCGGGGAGCTGTTTTTT,CASSNRDRANTGELFF
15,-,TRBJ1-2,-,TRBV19,TGTGCCAGCCGGGCTCCAAGGGAGGGTTACCGTGGCTACACCTTC,CASRAPREGYRGYTF
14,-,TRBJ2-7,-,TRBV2,TGTGCCAGCAGTGAGGGCAGGGGCCTGATGGAGCAGTACTTC,CASSEGRGLMEQYF
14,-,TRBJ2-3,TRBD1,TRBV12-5,TGTGCTAGTGGTAGGACAGGGAACACAGATACGCAGTATTTT,CASGRTGNTDTQYF
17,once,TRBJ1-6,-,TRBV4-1,TGCGCCAGCAGCCAAGAATCCTCGGGAGGCCTAGGTTCACCCCTCCACTTT,CASSQESSGGLGSPLHF
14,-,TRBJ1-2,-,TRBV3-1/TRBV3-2,TGTGCCAGCAGCCAAGGGCTTTCTAACTATGGCTACACCTTC,CASSQGLSNYGYTF
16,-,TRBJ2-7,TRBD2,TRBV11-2,TGTGCCAGCAGCTTAGATGGCGGGGGTCTCTCCTACGAGCAGTACTTC,CASSLDGGGLSYEQYF
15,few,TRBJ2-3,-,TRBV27,TGTGCCACCAATGACAACTCCGACCCCGCAGATACGCAGTATTTT,CATNDNSDPADTQYF
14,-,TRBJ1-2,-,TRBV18,TGTGCCAGCTCACCGAGAACCGATAACTATGGCTACACCTTC,CASSPRTDNYGYTF
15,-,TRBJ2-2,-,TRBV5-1,TGCGCCAGCAGAGAATTGGCGGGGTCCACCGGGGAGCTGTTTTTT,CASRELAGSTGELFF
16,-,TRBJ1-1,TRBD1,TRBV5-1,TGCGCCAGCAGCGCCCGACAGGGGGGAACGAACACTGAAGCTTTCTTT,CASSARQGGTNTEAFF
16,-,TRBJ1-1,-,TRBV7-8,TGTGCCAGCAGCCCAGAAGCCCGACCACAGGACACTGAAGCTTTCTTT,CASSPEARPQDTEAFF
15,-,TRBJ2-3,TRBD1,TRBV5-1,TGCGCCAGCAGCATGACAGGGGGAAGGACAGATACGCAGTATTTT,CASSMTGGRTDTQYF
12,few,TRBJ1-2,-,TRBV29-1,TGCAGCGTTGAAAAGAGGGACTATGGCTACACCTTC,CSVEKRDYGYTF
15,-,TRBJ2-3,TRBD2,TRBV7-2,TGTGCCAGCAGCTTAGATAGCGGGGGGACAGATACGCAGTATTTT,CASSLDSGGTDTQYF
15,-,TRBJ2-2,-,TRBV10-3,TGTGCCATCAGTGAGCGCGGAAGGGGAACCGGGGAGCTGTTTTTT,CAISERGRGTGELFF
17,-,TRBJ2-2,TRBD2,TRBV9,TGTGCCAGCAGCGTAGAGGCGGGACTAGAAACGGCGGGGGAGCTGTTTTTT,CASSVEAGLETAGELFF
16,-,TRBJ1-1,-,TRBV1,TGCACCAGGGGGCCGGACAGGGGGCATCCGAACACTGAAGCTTTCTTT,CTRGPDRGHPNTEAFF
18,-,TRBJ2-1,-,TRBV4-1,TGCGCCAGCAGCCAAGATCCACGACAGACGAGCTCCTACAATGAGCAGTTCTTC,CASSQDPRQTSSYNEQFF
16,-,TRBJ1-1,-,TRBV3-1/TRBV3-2,TGTGCCAGCAGCCAAGTCCCGGACATACTGAACACTGAAGCTTTCTTT,CASSQVPDILNTEAFF
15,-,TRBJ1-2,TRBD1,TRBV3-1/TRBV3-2,TGTGCCAGCAGCCATGGGACAGGGGATAGCTATGGCTACACCTTC,CASSHGTGDSYGYTF
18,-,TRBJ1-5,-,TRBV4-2,TGTGCCAGCAGCCAGACTGCCTACCGGGGGGCCCCCAATCAGCCCCAGCATTTT,CASSQTAYRGAPNQPQHF
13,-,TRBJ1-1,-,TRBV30,TGTGCCTGGAGTTACGGGGAGAACACTGAAGCTTTCTTT,CAWSYGENTEAFF
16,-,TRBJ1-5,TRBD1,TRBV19,TGTGCCAGTAGTATTCGCGGACAGGGGGCGAATCAGCCCCAGCATTTT,CASSIRGQGANQPQHF
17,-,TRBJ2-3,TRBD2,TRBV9,TGTGCCAGCAGCCCACGGACTAGCGGAAGGGACACAGATACGCAGTATTTT,CASSPRTSGRDTDTQYF
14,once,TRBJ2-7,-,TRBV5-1,TGCGCCAGCAGCCGGGTGGCAGGGGAGCACGAGCAGTACTTC,CASSRVAGEHEQYF
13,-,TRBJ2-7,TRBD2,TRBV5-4,TGTGCCAGCAGCCGGGAGGTAATCCACGAGCAGTACTTC,CASSREVIHEQYF
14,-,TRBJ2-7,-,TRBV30,TGTGCCTGGAATCGGGGGGCAGGTACCTACGAGCAGTACTTC,CAWNRGAGTYEQYF
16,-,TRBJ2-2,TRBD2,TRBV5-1,TGCGCCAGCAGCTTGGTACTAGCGGAGAACACCGGGGAGCTGTTTTTT,CASSLVLAENTGELFF
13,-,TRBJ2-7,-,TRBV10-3,TGTGCCATCAGGAAACAACAGGGAAACGAGCAGTACTTC,CAIRKQQGNEQYF
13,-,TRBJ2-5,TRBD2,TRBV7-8,TGTGCCAGCAGCCGGACTAGCGTAGAGACCCAGTACTTC,CASSRTSVETQYF
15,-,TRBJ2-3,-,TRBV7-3,TGTGCCAGCAGCTTAAATCCAGGGAGCACAGATACGCAGTATTTT,CASSLNPGSTDTQYF
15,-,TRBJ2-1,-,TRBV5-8,TGTGCCAGCAGTCACCGAAGAAACAGTTACAATGAGCAGTTCTTC,CASSHRRNSYNEQFF
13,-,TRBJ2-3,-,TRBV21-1,TGTGCCAAGGGGGGGGGCCGAACAGATACGCAGTATTTT,CAKGGGRTDTQYF
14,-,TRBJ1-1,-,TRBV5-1,TGCGCCAGCAGCCTTAACAGGGTTCTCACTGAAGCTTTCTTT,CASSLNRVLTEAFF
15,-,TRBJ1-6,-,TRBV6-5,TGTGCCAGCAGTTACTCGGCAGACTATAATTCACCCCTCCACTTT,CASSYSADYNSPLHF
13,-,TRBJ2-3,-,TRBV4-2,TGTGCCAGCAGCCAAGATCTCCCAGATACGCAGTATTTT,CASSQDLPDTQYF
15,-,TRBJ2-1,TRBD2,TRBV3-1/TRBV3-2,TGTGCCAGCAGCTTGGGACTAGCGGGGTACAATGAGCAGTTCTTC,CASSLGLAGYNEQFF
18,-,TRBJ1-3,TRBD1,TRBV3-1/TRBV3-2,TGTGCCAGCACTTCGGGACAGGAGTCTCTCCGGGGTGGAAACACCATATATTTT,CASTSGQESLRGGNTIYF